This T cell receptor beta chain comes out of a study of cytomegalovirus exposure and HLA in healthy donors. The PCR was carried out with 60 Vbeta primers and 13 Jbeta primers. Sequencing was performed with immunoSEQ multiplex PCR; in TCRdb, only in-frame clones are kept and a portion is missing. The repertoire includes roughly 150,000 clones, 60% to 85% of them detected once, and about 6.4% sits in the top ten. Germline values: CDR1 SQVTM, CDR2 ANQGSEA. The CDR3 length is 15 residues. V was clipped by 5 bases and J by 2 bases; unmatched bases: 5. Details on this clone: Antigen specificity is unknown.

Study-wide results and limits: Presence/absence analyses assumed roughly uniform sequencing depth across donors, which may not hold. Further analysis, carried out later, found HLA-associated TCR beta chains more clonally expanded than equally common other chains. TCR beta chain V- and J-gene trimming was linked, in a later analysis, to a missense variant in DCLRE1C.

This sequence was found in a man aged 30 to 39 in good health and CMV-seronegative. The chain combines TRBV29-1 with TRBJ2-6; the match to TRBD1 covers 8 bases. Material: PBMCs. The CDR3 loop is CSVPDRVAGANVLTF. CDR3 sequence (DNA): TGCAGCGTTCCGGACAGGGTGGCTGGGGCCAACGTCCTGACTTTC.